These 26 T cell receptor beta chains came from one sample sequenced in a study of PD-L1 blockade in urothelial cancer. Time point specified: peripheral blood 6 weeks after treatment start. Assay used: immunoSEQ multiplex PCR; TCRdb lists only in-frame clones, some missing. The sample lists 35,000 to 50,000 clones; roughly four fifths were seen once. The sequenced sample was PBMCs, obtained around atezolizumab (anti-PD-L1) treatment. These receptors were collected from a man aged 55 to 69 with urothelial cancer.

This clone was observed once. In DNA, the CDR3 is TGTGCCAGCAGTCCGATCGACAGGTATCAGCCCCAGCATTTT. This codes for CASSPIDRYQPQHF. The chain uses TRBV28 and TRBJ1-5; D is possibly TRBD1 (6 bases). This CDR3 comprises 14 residues. The V end lost 5 bases, the J end lost 5 bases, and 13 bases lay between the germline ends. Germline lookup yields CDR1 MDHEN and CDR2 SYDVKM.

The V call is TRBV11-2, the J call TRBJ2-1, with TRBD2 identical over 10 bases. The CDR3 has 15 amino acids. In germline, CDR1 is SGHAT, CDR2 FQNNGV. The ends lost 3 bases at V and 4 bases at J; junction bases unmatched: 3. CDR3 in amino acids: CASSFLAGGYNEQFF. CDR3 coding DNA: TGTGCCAGCAGCTTCTTAGCGGGGGGATACAATGAGCAGTTCTTC.

The chain joins TRBV11-3 to TRBJ2-3; D is perhaps TRBD2 (5 bases). The V end was cut by 5 bases, the J end by 6 bases, with 15 bases between. CDR1 SGHNT and CDR2 YENEEA come from the germline V gene. The CDR3 length is 14 residues. The CDR3 reads CASSEPGYSDTQYF. DNA of the CDR3: TGTGCCAGCAGCGAACCGGGGTATTCCGATACGCAGTATTTT.

This clone was observed a handful of times. The V call is TRBV7-6, the J call TRBJ2-7; 10 positions agree with TRBD1. V lost 3 bases and J lost 5; bases outside the gene matches: 10. CDR1 and CDR2 (germline): SGHVS, FNYEAQ. The CDR3 spans 16 residues. The CDR3 spells CASSLGQGKAKNEQYF. CDR3 nucleotide sequence: TGTGCCAGCAGCTTGGGACAGGGGAAAGCGAAGAACGAGCAGTACTTC.

The rearrangement links TRBV9 to TRBJ1-3, with D possibly TRBD1 on 6 matching bases. The V end was cut by 4 bases, the J end by 5 bases, with 16 bases between. The CDR3 has 15 amino acids. Germline CDR1 is SGDLS and CDR2 is YYNGEE. As DNA, the CDR3 is TGTGCCAGCAGCCAGGGCGGGGGCCTAAGAAACACCATATATTTT. This sequence encodes CASSQGGGLRNTIYF.

V is TRBV2 and J is TRBJ2-1; 9 bases are shared with TRBD2. The CDR3 length is 14 residues. The V segment lost 6 bases and the J segment 4 bases; nucleotides outside the gene matches: 4. Germline lookup yields CDR1 SNHLY and CDR2 FYNNEI. The CDR3 region is CASRRGGLYNEQFF. The CDR3 bases are TGTGCCAGCAGGCGGGGGGGCCTTTACAATGAGCAGTTCTTC.

This chain uses TRBV28 with TRBJ1-1, with a tentative D call TRBD1 (6 bases). The V end lost 8 bases, the J end lost 1 base, and 17 bases lay between the germline ends. This CDR3 comprises 15 residues. In germline, CDR1 is MDHEN, CDR2 SYDVKM. The CDR3 DNA follows: TGTGCCAGCCCCCCGAGGAAGGGGGAGAACACTGAAGCTTTCTTT. Translation gives CASPPRKGENTEAFF.

This clone was detected a few times. The chain joins TRBV5-4 to TRBJ2-5; 11 bases match TRBD1. V shed 0 bases, J shed 3 bases, and the junction held 4 bases outside the gene matches. Germline V CDR1 and CDR2: SGHNT, YYREEE (reference sequence). The CDR3 covers 16 residues. CDR3 amino acids: CASSLGLGQGEETQYF. The CDR3 bases are TGTGCCAGCAGCTTGGGTTTGGGACAGGGGGAAGAGACCCAGTACTTC.

For the CDR3, the DNA is TGTGCCAGCAGTTTATCGACGGCAGGGGCTGAAGCTTTCTTT. The encoded protein is CASSLSTAGAEAFF. V is TRBV27 and J is TRBJ1-1; D is perhaps TRBD1 (6 bases). This CDR3 has 14 residues. Germline-derived CDR1 and CDR2 are MNHEY and SMNVEV (reference sequence). V was pared by 0 bases and J by 6 bases, with 11 bases between.

The genes are TRBV11-1 and TRBJ1-3, with unresolved D. V lost 6 bases, J lost 2 bases, and 11 bases lay in between. The CDR3 contains 14 residues. From germline, CDR1 is SGHAT and CDR2 FQDESV (reference sequence). The CDR3 reads CASRVGGTGNTIYF. The DNA for the CDR3 is TGTGCCAGCAGGGTCGGAGGGACTGGAAACACCATATATTTT.

The rearrangement joins TRBV15 to TRBJ1-2; 10 bases are shared with TRBD1. CDR1 and CDR2 (germline): LNHNV, YYDKDF (reference sequence). J was trimmed by 13 bases and V by 2 bases; bases with no gene match: 10. The CDR3 runs 14 residues. CDR3 sequence reads: CATSRYRQGANVTF. CDR3 nucleotide sequence: TGTGCCACCAGCAGATACAGACAGGGGGCGAATGTCACCTTC.

This chain uses TRBV5-6 with TRBJ1-2, with 7 bases aligning to TRBD1. There are 15 residues in the CDR3. V shed 0 bases, J shed 1 base, and the junction held 3 bases outside the gene matches. CDR1 SGHDT and CDR2 YYEEEE come from the germline V gene. The CDR3 bases are TGTGCCAGCAGCTTGGGGCAGGGGGTTAACTATGGCTACACCTTC. It specifies CASSLGQGVNYGYTF.

The chain combines TRBV7-8 with TRBJ1-1; tentatively, D is TRBD1 (5 bases). The V gene lost 1 base and the J gene lost 6 bases, with 9 bases spanning the gap. Germline V gives CDR1 SGHVS, CDR2 FQNEAQ. This CDR3 has 13 residues. In nucleotides, the CDR3 is TGTGCCAGCAGCTTAGGCCAGGGCCCTGAAGCTTTCTTT. Translation gives CASSLGQGPEAFF.

The chain employs TRBV20-1 and TRBJ2-5; no clear D. The V gene lost 7 bases and the J gene lost 8 bases, with 11 bases spanning the gap. Per germline, CDR1 DFQATT and CDR2 SNEGSKA (reference sequence). This CDR3 is 10 amino acids long. The chain's CDR3 is CSGLESTQYF. The CDR3 DNA sequence: TGCAGTGGGCTAGAGTCCACCCAGTACTTC.

The V gene is TRBV19, the J gene TRBJ2-4; a possible D gene is TRBD1 (6 bases). Germline V CDR1 and CDR2: LNHDA, SQIVND (reference sequence). The germline V and J ends were trimmed by 6 bases and 6 bases, with 12 bases remaining between them. The CDR3 is 13 amino acids. The CDR3 coding sequence is TGTGCCAGTAGGAGGGACACCAGAAACATTCAGTACTTC. Encoded protein: CASRRDTRNIQYF.

The gene calls are TRBV5-1 and TRBJ1-1; 7 positions agree with TRBD1. J was trimmed by 3 bases and V by 2 bases; bases with no gene match: 13. The CDR3 loop spans 17 amino acids. Germline V gives CDR1 SGHRS, CDR2 YFSETQ. The DNA for the CDR3 is TGCGCCAGCAGCTTATACAGGGGATCCATGAAAGACACTGAAGCTTTCTTT. This translates into CASSLYRGSMKDTEAFF.

This sequence joins TRBV2 and TRBJ2-3, with 9 nucleotides matching TRBD1. The V gene end was trimmed by 7 bases and the J gene end by 1 base; junction bases not matched to a gene: 6. The CDR3 consists of 15 residues. Germline CDR1 reads SNHLY; CDR2 reads FYNNEI. CDR3 in DNA: TGTGCCAGCACTAGGGACAGGGAAGGCACAGATACGCAGTATTTT. Encoded protein: CASTRDREGTDTQYF.

This chain connects TRBV27 to TRBJ1-6; TRBD1 might be the D (6 bases). The CDR3 runs 17 residues. Trimming pared 4 bases from V and 8 bases from J, leaving 21 bases between. CDR1 and CDR2 (germline): MNHEY, SMNVEV (reference sequence). The CDR3 region is CASSSLYREIYYSPLHF. As DNA, the CDR3 is TGTGCCAGCAGTTCCCTATACAGGGAGATATATTATTCACCCCTCCACTTT.

This clone was counted once. This chain joins TRBV6-4 and TRBJ2-3, with 7 bases that match TRBD2. Trimming removed 0 bases from V and 3 bases from J; junction bases left unmatched: 3. This CDR3 region has 15 residues. The V gene's germline CDR1 is MRHNA and CDR2 SNTAGT. The CDR3, as DNA: TGTGCCAGCAGTGACTCTGCGGGGGATACAGATACGCAGTATTTT. This gives the protein CASSDSAGDTDTQYF.

CDR3 amino acids: CASSLTRGKEKLFF. The CDR3 region has the DNA TGTGCCAGCAGTTTAACCAGGGGAAAGGAAAAACTGTTTTTT. The rearrangement links TRBV6-6 to TRBJ1-4; D perhaps matches TRBD1 (6 bases). The CDR3 is 14 residues long. Trimming pared 4 bases from V and 8 bases from J, leaving 14 bases between. CDR1 is MNHNY, CDR2 SVGAGI, per germline (reference sequence).

This clone occurred a few times. The DNA of the CDR3 is TGTGCCAGCAGCTCTAGCGGGGGGGCAGGACCCGGGGAGCTGTTTTTT. Its protein product is CASSSSGGAGPGELFF. The genes are TRBV28 and TRBJ2-2; 12 bases map to TRBD2. J lost 6 bases, V lost 6 bases, and 8 bases had no gene match. Germline CDR1 MDHEN, CDR2 SYDVKM. The CDR3 sequence is 16 residues long.

The chain joins TRBV6-1 to TRBJ1-2; the D gene is possibly TRBD1 (5 bases). The CDR3 extends over 17 amino acids. Germline V gives CDR1 MNHNS, CDR2 SASEGT. Trimming pared 0 bases from V and 6 bases from J, leaving 20 bases between. For the CDR3, the DNA is TGTGCCAGCAGTGAAGCGCAGTTTCTGGCAGGGAAGGATGGCTACACCTTC. The encoded protein is CASSEAQFLAGKDGYTF.

The rearrangement uses TRBV9 and TRBJ2-7; 8 nucleotides agree with TRBD1. The J segment lost 5 bases and the V segment lost 0 bases, leaving 4 bases of the junction unmatched. Per germline, CDR1 SGDLS and CDR2 YYNGEE. The CDR3 spans 14 residues. The CDR3 coding sequence is TGTGCCAGCAGCGTAGGGCCAGGGGGCGACGAGCAGTACTTC. Translating gives CASSVGPGGDEQYF.

The V and J genes are TRBV11-3 and TRBJ2-1; possible D gene TRBD1, 6 bases. The V gene lost 0 bases and the J gene lost 4 bases, with 10 bases spanning the gap. Germline CDR1 reads SGHNT; CDR2 reads YENEEA. The CDR3 has 15 amino acids. The CDR3 nucleotides are TGTGCCAGCAGCTTAGAAGGGACAACTTACAATGAGCAGTTCTTC. Protein: CASSLEGTTYNEQFF.

The chain has TRBV5-1 and TRBJ1-6; D perhaps matches TRBD1 (6 bases). From germline, CDR1 is SGHRS and CDR2 YFSETQ. The CDR3 covers 17 residues. V was trimmed by 4 bases and J by 5 bases, leaving 19 bases between them. The CDR3 loop reads CASSNTQGSGNNSPLHF. DNA of the CDR3: TGCGCCAGCAGCAATACACAGGGCAGCGGCAATAATTCACCCCTCCACTTT.

This chain joins TRBV7-8 and TRBJ2-6; tentatively, D is TRBD2 (5 bases). Germline-derived CDR1 and CDR2 are SGHVS and FQNEAQ. This CDR3 has 17 residues. Deletions cut 5 bases from V and 0 bases from J, with 14 bases between. The CDR3 DNA sequence: TGTGCCAGCAGCCCCCCCGGACTGACCTCTGGGGCCAACGTCCTGACTTTC. Its translation: CASSPPGLTSGANVLTF.